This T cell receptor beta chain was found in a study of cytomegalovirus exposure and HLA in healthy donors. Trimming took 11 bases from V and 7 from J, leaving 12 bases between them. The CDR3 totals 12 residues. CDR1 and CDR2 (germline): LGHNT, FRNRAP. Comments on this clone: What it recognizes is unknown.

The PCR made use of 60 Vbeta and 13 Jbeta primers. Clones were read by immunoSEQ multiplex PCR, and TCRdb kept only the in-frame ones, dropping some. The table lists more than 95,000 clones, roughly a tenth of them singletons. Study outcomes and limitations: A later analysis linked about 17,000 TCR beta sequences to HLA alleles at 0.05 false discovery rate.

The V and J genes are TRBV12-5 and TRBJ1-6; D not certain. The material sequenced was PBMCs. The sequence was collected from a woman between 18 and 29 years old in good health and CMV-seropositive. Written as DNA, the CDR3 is TGTGCTCCCCCCGGGAGAAATTCACCCCTCCACTTT. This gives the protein CAPPGRNSPLHF.